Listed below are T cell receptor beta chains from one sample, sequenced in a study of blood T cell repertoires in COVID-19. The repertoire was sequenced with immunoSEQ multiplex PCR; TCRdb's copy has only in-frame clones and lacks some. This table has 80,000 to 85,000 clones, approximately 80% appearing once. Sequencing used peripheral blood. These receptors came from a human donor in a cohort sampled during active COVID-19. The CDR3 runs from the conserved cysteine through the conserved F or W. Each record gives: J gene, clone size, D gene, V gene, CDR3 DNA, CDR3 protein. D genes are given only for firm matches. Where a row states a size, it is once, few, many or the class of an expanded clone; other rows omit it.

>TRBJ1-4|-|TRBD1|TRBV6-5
TGTGCCAGCAGTCACACAGGGGCCGAAGAAGAAAAACTGTTTTTT
CASSHTGAEEEKLFF
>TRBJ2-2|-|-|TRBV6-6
TGTGCCAGCAGGGGGGCGGACGGGGAGCTGTTTTTT
CASRGADGELFF
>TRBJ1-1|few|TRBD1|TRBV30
TGTGCCTGGAGTGTAGTCGACAGGGAGGACACTGAAGCTTTCTTT
CAWSVVDREDTEAFF
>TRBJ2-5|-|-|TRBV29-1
TGCAGCGTTGGGACATGGGGTGGAGAGACCCAGTACTTC
CSVGTWGGETQYF
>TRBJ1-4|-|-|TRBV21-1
TGTGCCAGCAGCAAAAAAGAGAGTGAACAGGGGGATGAAAAACTGTTTTTT
CASSKKESEQGDEKLFF
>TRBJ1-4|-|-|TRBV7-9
TGTGCCAGCAGCTTATCGCCGGCAACTAATGAAAAACTGTTTTTT
CASSLSPATNEKLFF
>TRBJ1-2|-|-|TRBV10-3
TGTGCCATCAGCACCGGGTCGCGGGATGGCTACACCTTC
CAISTGSRDGYTF
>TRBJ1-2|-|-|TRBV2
TGTGCCAGCAGTGGGAGGGGTGTAAGGTATGGCTACACCTTC
CASSGRGVRYGYTF
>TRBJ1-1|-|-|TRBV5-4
TGTGCCAGCAGCTTTGGCAACATGAACACTGAAGCTTTCTTT
CASSFGNMNTEAFF
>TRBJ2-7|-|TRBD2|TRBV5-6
TGTGCCAGCAGCTTGGAGCGGGGGGGCGGGTACGAGCAGTACTTC
CASSLERGGGYEQYF
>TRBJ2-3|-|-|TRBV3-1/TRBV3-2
TGTGCCAGCAGCCTCTGGGCCGACACAGATACGCAGTATTTT
CASSLWADTDTQYF
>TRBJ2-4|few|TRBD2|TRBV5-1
TGCGCCAGCCCGCACAGCGGGGGGACCAAAAACATTCAGTACTTC
CASPHSGGTKNIQYF
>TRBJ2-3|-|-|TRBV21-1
TGTGCCAGCAGCAAAGGGCCGCGGGGGGGAACTAGCACAGATACGCAGTATTTT
CASSKGPRGGTSTDTQYF
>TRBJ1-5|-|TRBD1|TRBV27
TGTGCCAGCAGTCCACATACAGGGGAGGATCAGCCCCAGCATTTT
CASSPHTGEDQPQHF